The 5 T cell receptor beta chains below were found in one sample sequenced in a study of glioma-infiltrating T cells. TCR alpha and beta CDR3 regions were amplified from RNA using iRepertoire nested multiplex PCR. TCRdb reprocessed the multiplex PCR reads with MiXCR, giving one entry per CDR3 protein. Altogether 400,000 or so distinct CDR3 sequences are present, roughly 41% being singletons, with the ten largest covering more than 10%. Specimen: glioma tissue, nonneoplastic brain tissue, or PBMCs (not recorded which). The receptor set was obtained from a human donor with low-grade glioma or glioblastoma, undergoing nonglioma brain surgery, or in good health (not recorded which).

The sample holds many counts of this clonotype. J is TRBJ2-1 and V is TRBV27; the D gene could be TRBD1 or TRBD2 (5 bases each). The CDR3 loop spans 18 amino acids. Trimming removed 3 bases from V and 2 bases from J, with 20 bases in between. Germline CDR1 and CDR2: MNHEY and SMNVEV (reference sequence). The CDR3 loop reads CASSLKGFSGTTYNEQFF. The CDR3 nucleotides are TGTGCCAGCAGTTTGAAGGGGTTTAGTGGGACCACCTACAATGAGCAGTTCTTC.

The genes are TRBV10-3 and TRBJ1-1; D is uncertain. The CDR3 covers 13 residues. Germline assignment: CDR1 ENHRY and CDR2 SYGVKD. V shed 0 bases and J shed 7 bases, with 9 bases lying between them. The CDR3 bases are TGTGCCATCAGTGAGTCTCCCCTCCATGAAGCTTTCTTT. This sequence encodes CAISESPLHEAFF.

This clonotype was seen more than once but under ten times. This may stem from a read error, because a much larger clone lies one nucleotide away. V gene TRBV4-1 combines with J gene TRBJ1-2, with TRBD1 as a possible D gene (6 bases). Trimming cost V 6 bases and J 7 bases, with 15 bases left between them. This CDR3 is 13 amino acids long. CDR1 MGHRA and CDR2 YSYEKL come from the germline V gene. CDR3: CASRKSGARGYTF. For the CDR3, the DNA is TGCGCCAGCAGGAAATCGGGGGCTCGTGGCTACACCTTC.

V and J are TRBV20-1 and TRBJ2-7, with 11 bases that match TRBD2. This CDR3 has 17 residues. Per germline, CDR1 DFQATT and CDR2 SNEGSKA (reference sequence). With 0 bases clipped from V and 2 bases from J, the junction kept 9 bases outside the gene matches. CDR3 nucleotides: TGCAGTGCTAGAGACCTACAGGGACTAGCGGCTACCTACGAGCAGTACTTC. It encodes CSARDLQGLAATYEQYF.

This sequence joins TRBV2 and TRBJ2-3; 11 nucleotides agree with TRBD2. Per the germline V gene, CDR1 is SNHLY and CDR2 is FYNNEI. V lost 4 bases, J lost 1 base, and 7 bases stayed unmatched. The CDR3 contains 17 residues. CDR3 residues: CASSGASGRRGTDTQYF. CDR3 sequence (DNA): TGTGCCAGCAGTGGAGCTAGCGGGAGGCGTGGCACAGATACGCAGTATTTT.